There are many counts of the clone carrying this TCR beta chain. Germline values: CDR1 KGHSH, CDR2 LQKENI. This CDR3 spans 15 amino acids. Trimming shortened V by 3 bases and J by 2 bases, and 13 bases separated the two germline ends. These data originate in a study of T cells in Graves' hyperthyroidism and ophthalmopathy. The TCR beta CDR3 regions underwent amplification using RNA transcripts as the source. With the HTBI primer set, the TCR CDR3 went through a first round of RT-PCR. Each CDR3 protein gets one entry after TCRdb re-called the multiplex PCR reads with MiXCR. The sample contains some 180,000 distinct CDR3 sequences, about a sixth of which appear only once.

The chain combines TRBV18 with TRBJ1-1; D might be TRBD1 (6 bases). Input material: blood. The TCR comes from a woman aged 50 to 60 with Graves' hyperthyroidism. Here the CDR3 reads CASSPTRTANTEAFF. In DNA, the CDR3 is TGTGCCAGCTCACCGACCCGGACAGCTAACACTGAAGCTTTCTTT.